This entry concerns a single TCR beta chain. Its binding antigen is unknown. The CDR3 runs 14 residues from the cysteine to the phenylalanine. This entry has no DNA. CDR1 and CDR2, per the germline V gene (reference sequence), are SEHNR and FQNEAQ. The sample belongs to a study of T cells expressing NK-cell markers (dated by TCRdb to the early 2020s). General notes on the study: In sorted CD3+CD56+NKG2C+, CD3+CD56+NKG2C- and CD3+CD56-NKG2C+ T-cell subsets from roughly 8 donors, TCR beta-chain repertoires were profiled. The libraries were sequenced on Illumina HiSeq 2000/2500, MiSeq or NextSeq, producing 2 x 150 bp reads. Randomly selected healthy volunteers, three men and five women, were used as the eight sequenced donors. Seven of the eight sequenced donors were HCMV-seropositive and one was HCMV-seronegative.

Study-wide conclusions, independent of this receptor: In 5 to 7 donors, the dominant CD3+CD56+NKG2C+ clonotypes were found to rank among the top 10 CD8+ clonotypes and to make up about 1.0-8% of CD8+ T cells. Whether the expanded NKG2C-expressing T cell clones were specific for HCMV antigens was left unclear. Those dominant clonotypes were again the most abundant among CD3+CD56-NKG2C+ cells in a handful of donors, at about 25-65%.

HCMV serostatus was determined by detecting HCMV-specific IgG in serum with a commercial ELISA kit. Ficoll density gradient centrifugation was used to isolate peripheral blood mononuclear cells from blood. Data came from an Illumina HiSeq 2000. 5'RACE template switching, by which a universal primer site and unique molecular identifiers were added, was used to make TCR beta cDNA libraries. Priming for cDNA synthesis came from the TCR beta constant segment, and two successive PCR amplification steps followed. Per the original workflow: MIGEC was used to demultiplex reads and group reads by UMI, and MiTCR was used to assemble and quantify clonotypes. Only TCR cDNA sequences supported by at least two reads were kept to exclude erroneous sequences. The tcR package was used for downstream repertoire analysis, and clonotypes were matched across fractions by CDR3 nucleotide sequence plus V segment. VDJmatch was used to annotate antigen specificity against VDJdb, with one amino acid substitution in CDR3 allowed. Each CDR3 protein sequence appears as one entry after TCRdb reprocessed the reads, and no DNA is included. V and J calls and clone size were set by TCRdb, not the authors. The record for this sample contains fewer than 550,000 distinct CDR3 sequences. The leading ten clones occupy roughly 1.4% of the sample.

This sequence was found in a woman aged 45 to 65 in good health. Donor details come from another sample of the same person, matched by shared clones. The chain uses TRBV7-9 and TRBJ1-4; the D call from TCRdb, TRBD1, cannot be confirmed without DNA. Sequencing was done on a sample of blood T cells: a sorted CD56 or NKG2C T cell subset, CD4+ or CD8+ T cells, or bulk PBMC T cells (not recorded which). The CDR3 loop reads CASSGTGTNEKLFF.